The 3 T cell receptor beta chains reported below all come from one sample, sequenced in a study of blood T cells in healthy people across ages. For the second PCR, which ran for 7 to 11 cycles, a sample-barcoded 5' primer and a J-beta primer mix were used. One entry per CDR3 protein results from TCRdb running MiXCR on the 5' RACE reads. The profile shows approximately 810,000 distinct CDR3 sequences, more than 25% of them singletons. The sample consisted of blood. The source is a woman older than 75 in good health.

This clonotype was seen a few times. This chain joins TRBV19 and TRBJ2-1, with D unresolved. The V gene's germline CDR1 is LNHDA and CDR2 SQIVND (reference sequence). This CDR3 region has 16 residues. Trimming cost V 5 bases and J 0 bases, with 14 bases left between them. The CDR3 is CASSSGSYSSYNEQFF. CDR3 DNA sequence: TGTGCCAGTAGTTCGGGCAGCTATAGCTCCTACAATGAGCAGTTCTTC.

This clonotype was found a few times. A much larger clone lies a single base off, so this may be a read error. V is TRBV29-1 and J is TRBJ2-5; D is unresolved. The germline V gene encodes CDR1 SQVTM and CDR2 ANQGSEA. This CDR3 contains 12 residues. V was cut by 7 bases and J by 4 bases, with 13 bases left in between. CDR3 amino acids: CSGAPPGETQYF. CDR3 in DNA: TGCAGCGGTGCCCCCCCCGGAGAGACCCAGTACTTC.

The chain is built from TRBV5-1 and TRBJ2-2; TRBD2 is a possible D gene (6 bases). Germline V gives CDR1 SGHRS, CDR2 YFSETQ. The V and J ends lost 0 bases and 4 bases respectively, with 16 bases between them. The CDR3 extends over 17 amino acids. The CDR3 coding sequence is TGCGCCAGCAGCTTGGCCGGACTAACGATGGGCACCGGGGAGCTGTTTTTT. Protein product: CASSLAGLTMGTGELFF. Full variable domain (rest looked up from reference TRBV5-1 and TRBJ2-2): KAGVTQTPRYLIKTRGQQVTLSCSPISGHRSVSWYQQTPGQGLQFLFEYFSETQRNKGNFPGRFSGRQFSNSRSEMNVSTLELGDSALYLCASSLAGLTMGTGELFFGEGSRLTVL.